The source of this TCR beta chain is a study of regulatory T cells in long-lasting Graves disease. About this clonotype: Its antigen remains unknown.

Stated time point: persistent/refractory GD, antithyroid drugs over 5 years with positive TRAb. RNA extracted from PBMCs served as the sequencing template. This CDR3 contains 15 residues. Germline V CDR1 and CDR2: DFQATT, SNEGSKA (reference sequence). The V end lost 2 bases, the J end lost 0 bases, and 13 bases lay between the germline ends. Study-wide results and caveats: Segments TRBV28, TRBJ1-2 and TRBJ2-5 showed preferential usage in persistent disease.

To make TCR beta libraries, researchers used iRepertoire HTBI primers and Arm-PCR of CDR3 regions. Methods used by the authors: Segment identification across samples yielded about 60 TRBV and more than twelve TRBJ segments. In TCRdb, the multiplex PCR reads were re-called with MiXCR into one record per CDR3 protein. TCRdb, not the original authors, processed these V and J calls. The top ten clones hold roughly 6.9% of a sample with about 470,000 distinct CDR3 sequences, roughly 21% of them seen once. This rearrangement joins TRBV20-1 to TRBJ1-1; D gene unclear. Sequencing was performed on peripheral blood mononuclear cells (PBMCs), taken when the disease was refractory, from a patient treated with antithyroid drugs. The clonotype originates from a female donor with Graves disease. The CDR3 region is CSARLRGGMNTEAFF. DNA for the CDR3: TGCAGTGCTAGACTACGGGGTGGGATGAACACTGAAGCTTTCTTT.